The 23 T cell receptor beta chains given below trace back to one sample, sequenced in a study of T-cell memory formation after mild COVID-19 (dated by TCRdb to the early 2020s). The method behind the library was 5' RACE. The sequencer was an Illumina NovaSeq 6000. TCRdb redid the processing of the public reads, applying fastp at Q25 and MiXCR, and retained in-frame beta chains. Entries are consolidated by CDR3 protein sequence, retaining the most common genes and DNA. This sample gives about 29,000 distinct CDR3 sequences in total; 12% of them show up just once. The top ten hold 15% of the sample. The source material was PBMCs or a T cell subset sorted from them (not recorded which). These receptor sequences come from an adult woman who had mild COVID-19 (a few samples of this study predate the infection). The sample titles of this study are shuffled in the database, so cell type and time point are left out; the donor was told from shared clones.

This clonotype was found many times. This sequence joins TRBV20-1 and TRBJ2-6, with 7 bases identical to TRBD1. The V gene end was trimmed by 0 bases and the J gene end by 4 bases; junction bases not matched to a gene: 18. CDR1 and CDR2 from the germline V gene are DFQATT and SNEGSKA (reference sequence). The CDR3 covers 20 residues. The CDR3 reads CSARESGTANPLKGANVLTF. The CDR3 DNA is TGCAGTGCTAGAGAATCCGGGACAGCGAACCCCCTCAAGGGGGCCAACGTCCTGACTTTC.

This clonotype was found many times. The chain combines TRBV7-2 with TRBJ2-3; D not resolved. Germline V gene lookup returns CDR1 SGHTA and CDR2 FQGNSA. CDR3 length equals 13 residues. The ends were cut back, 0 bases at V and 6 bases at J, with 7 bases in the middle. The CDR3 loop is CASSLARVDTQYF. CDR3 DNA sequence: TGTGCCAGCAGCTTAGCTAGGGTTGATACGCAGTATTTT.

This clonotype came up many times. The chain carries TRBV7-9 and TRBJ2-3, with 9 bases identical to TRBD2. Per the germline V gene, CDR1 is SEHNR and CDR2 is FQNEAQ (reference sequence). This CDR3 spans 16 amino acids. Unmatched junction bases numbered 3, after V lost 1 base and J lost 1 base. The chain's CDR3 is CASSLGLAAGTDTQYF. Here the CDR3 DNA reads TGTGCCAGCAGCTTAGGACTAGCGGCTGGCACAGATACGCAGTATTTT.

This clonotype has ten or more counts. The chain joins TRBV2 to TRBJ2-3, with a possible D match to TRBD2 (5 bases). This CDR3 has 15 amino acids. CDR1 is SNHLY and CDR2 is FYNNEI in the germline V gene. Trimming stripped 3 bases from V and 7 bases from J, with 17 bases between. CDR3 loop: CASSEGTNNGNTQYF. The DNA of the CDR3 is TGTGCCAGCAGTGAGGGCACCAACAACGGGAATACGCAGTATTTT.

At least ten counts were recorded for this clonotype. Written as DNA, the CDR3 is TGCAGTGCTAGAGATCAAATATGGTCTAGCGGGGGGAGGGGCTCCTACAATGAGCAGTTCTTC. Encoded protein: CSARDQIWSSGGRGSYNEQFF. The chain uses TRBV20-1 and TRBJ2-1, with 11 bases that match TRBD2. Germline CDR1 reads DFQATT; CDR2 reads SNEGSKA (reference sequence). The CDR3 is made up of 21 amino acids. V was clipped by 0 bases and J by 0 bases; unmatched bases: 16.

This clonotype was observed many times. This sequence joins TRBV5-1 and TRBJ1-2; 8 bases are shared with TRBD1. CDR1 is SGHRS and CDR2 is YFSETQ in the germline V gene. After removal of 4 bases from V and 2 bases from J, the junction contained 4 bases not matched to a gene. The CDR3 runs 14 residues. The CDR3 DNA is TGCGCCAGCAGCACTGGGACAGGAAACTATGGCTACACCTTC. Amino acid sequence: CASSTGTGNYGYTF.

There are many counts of this clonotype. CDR3 residues: CASSVAGVSYNEQFF. The CDR3 DNA sequence: TGTGCCAGCAGCGTAGCCGGGGTATCCTACAATGAGCAGTTCTTC. The V call is TRBV9, the J call TRBJ2-1; perhaps TRBD2 as D (5 bases). Looked up from germline, CDR1 is SGDLS and CDR2 is YYNGEE. This CDR3 has 15 residues. Deletions cut 0 bases from V and 1 base from J, with 8 bases between. Full variable domain (outside the CDR3, taken from reference TRBV9 and TRBJ2-1): DSGVTQTPKHLITATGQRVTLRCSPRSGDLSVYWYQQSLDQGLQFLIQYYNGEERAKGNILERFSAQQFPDLHSELNLSSLELGDSALYFCASSVAGVSYNEQFFGPGTRLTVL.

This clonotype was observed many times. The chain is built from TRBV6-5 and TRBJ1-2; D ambiguous. V lost 2 bases to trimming and J lost 4 bases, with 8 bases between them. This CDR3 is built from 13 residues. Germline CDR1 and CDR2: MNHEY and SVGAGI. CDR3 bases: TGTGCCAGCAGTTACGAGGCGGGCTATGGCTACACCTTC. It specifies CASSYEAGYGYTF.

This clonotype was seen repeatedly, ten times or more. The chain joins TRBV20-1 to TRBJ2-1; D not resolved. CDR1 and CDR2 from the germline V gene are DFQATT and SNEGSKA (reference sequence). Trimming stripped 3 bases from V and 6 bases from J, with 9 bases between. The CDR3 loop spans 12 amino acids. The CDR3 here is CSARSPGNEQFF. Here the CDR3 DNA reads TGCAGTGCTAGGTCCCCGGGCAATGAGCAGTTCTTC.

This clonotype was picked up many times. This chain joins TRBV9 and TRBJ2-2, with D possibly matching TRBD2 (6 bases). CDR1 is SGDLS, CDR2 YYNGEE, per germline. Trimming shortened V by 0 bases and J by 4 bases, and 13 bases separated the two germline ends. This CDR3 spans 16 amino acids. The CDR3 DNA sequence: TGTGCCAGCAGCGTAGATCCGGGGGTGGTCACCGGGGAGCTGTTTTTT. Encoded protein: CASSVDPGVVTGELFF.

The sample holds many counts of this clonotype. The rearrangement links TRBV4-1 to TRBJ1-2, with no clear D. Germline-derived CDR1 and CDR2 are MGHRA and YSYEKL. CDR3 length: 16 residues. Trimming pared 1 base from V and 8 bases from J, leaving 20 bases between. This CDR3 is CASSQVGTQAPSGYTF. CDR3 sequence (DNA): TGCGCCAGCAGCCAAGTGGGAACTCAGGCCCCCTCCGGCTACACCTTC.

This clonotype was recorded many times. One end of the junction varies from germline; a read error may be responsible. The chain links TRBV5-5 to TRBJ2-1; D is undetermined. Germline-derived CDR1 and CDR2 are SGHKS and YYEKEE (reference sequence). This CDR3 has 11 residues. Here the CDR3 reads CASSVDTAVIF. DNA of the CDR3: TGTGCCAGCAGCGTAGACACGGCCGTGATCTTC.

This clonotype was found many times. The chain joins TRBV24-1 to TRBJ2-1; TRBD2 aligns across 13 bases. Losses at the gene ends were 0 bases for V and 8 bases for J; bases not matched to a gene: 3. Germline V gives CDR1 KGHDR, CDR2 SFDVKD. The CDR3 is 16 amino acids. CDR3 residues: CATSDLTSGGAYEQFF. DNA of the CDR3: TGTGCCACCAGTGATTTGACTAGCGGGGGGGCATATGAGCAGTTCTTC.

CDR3 in amino acids: CASTRGWGDSEQFF. CDR3 coding DNA: TGTGCCAGCACCCGGGGGTGGGGGGACAGTGAGCAGTTCTTC. The V gene is TRBV7-2, the J gene TRBJ2-1; a possible D gene is TRBD1 (7 bases). CDR3 length: 14 amino acids. Germline assignment: CDR1 SGHTA and CDR2 FQGNSA. V shed 7 bases and J shed 9 bases, with 19 bases lying between them.

This clonotype was observed at least ten times. The V gene is TRBV7-9, the J gene TRBJ2-2; TRBD1 might be the D (5 bases). CDR3 length: 15 amino acids. The germline V and J ends were trimmed by 5 bases and 5 bases, with 15 bases remaining between them. Germline values: CDR1 SEHNR, CDR2 FQNEAQ (reference sequence). The CDR3 sequence: CASSPETDLTGELFF. The CDR3 DNA follows: TGTGCCAGCAGCCCGGAGACAGACTTAACCGGGGAGCTGTTTTTT.

This clonotype was seen repeatedly, ten times or more. The CDR3 protein is CASSLLRGEQYF. The CDR3 DNA follows: TGTGCCAGCAGTTTACTCAGGGGCGAGCAGTACTTC. This chain links TRBV27 with TRBJ2-7, with D perhaps matching TRBD1 (6 bases). The CDR3 consists of 12 residues. Looked up from germline, CDR1 is MNHEY and CDR2 is SMNVEV (reference sequence). The V end lost 2 bases, the J end lost 6 bases, and 8 bases lay between the germline ends.

In its sample, this clonotype was seen many times. This sequence joins TRBV7-2 and TRBJ2-7; no clear D gene. Germline assignment: CDR1 SGHTA and CDR2 FQGNSA. V lost 2 bases to trimming and J lost 3 bases, with 11 bases between them. The CDR3 is 14 amino acids. CDR3: CASSLWIVGYEQYF. DNA of the CDR3: TGTGCCAGCAGCTTATGGATAGTGGGCTACGAGCAGTACTTC.

This clonotype was seen many times. The chain links TRBV5-1 to TRBJ2-5; 7 positions match TRBD1. V trimming: 0 bases; J trimming: 5 bases; junction bases outside the gene matches: 7. CDR3 length equals 15 residues. CDR1 is SGHRS, CDR2 YFSETQ, per germline. The DNA for the CDR3 is TGCGCCAGCAGCTTGGATACAGGGGAGAGGGAGACCCAGTACTTC. Translation gives CASSLDTGERETQYF. Supplemented by reference TRBV5-1 and TRBJ2-5, the full variable domain reads KAGVTQTPRYLIKTRGQQVTLSCSPISGHRSVSWYQQTPGQGLQFLFEYFSETQRNKGNFPGRFSGRQFSNSRSEMNVSTLELGDSALYLCASSLDTGERETQYFGPGTRLLVL.

The chain is built from TRBV7-9 and TRBJ2-1; D could derive from TRBD1 or TRBD2 (5 bases each). In germline, CDR1 is SEHNR, CDR2 FQNEAQ (reference sequence). This CDR3 has 14 amino acids. The V end was cut by 1 base, the J end by 6 bases, with 10 bases between. DNA of the CDR3: TGTGCCAGCAGCTTAGTGGGACCAGTCAATGAGCAGTTCTTC. Amino acids: CASSLVGPVNEQFF.

This clonotype was picked up many times. V and J are TRBV20-1 and TRBJ2-6; no clear D gene. Germline CDR1 and CDR2: DFQATT and SNEGSKA (reference sequence). V was trimmed by 5 bases and J by 0 bases, leaving 8 bases between them. The CDR3 length is 14 residues. The CDR3 sequence: CSASENSGANVLTF. The CDR3 nucleotides read TGCAGTGCTTCTGAGAACTCTGGGGCCAACGTCCTGACTTTC.

This clonotype was seen repeatedly, ten times or more. This chain links TRBV12-3 or TRBV12-4 with TRBJ1-2, with 9 bases fitting TRBD1. The CDR3 extends over 13 amino acids. V was pared by 6 bases and J by 8 bases, with 7 bases of the junction left unmatched. DNA of the CDR3: TGTGCCAGCAGCCTACAGGGGGCTGGAGGCTACACCTTC. Protein: CASSLQGAGGYTF.

This clonotype has at least ten counts. This chain uses TRBV20-1 with TRBJ2-1; D is unclear. The ends were cut back, 2 bases at V and 4 bases at J, with 12 bases in the middle. This CDR3 has 14 residues. Germline V gene data show CDR1 as DFQATT and CDR2 as SNEGSKA (reference sequence). The CDR3 here is CSARRSGLYNEQFF. In DNA, the CDR3 is TGCAGTGCTAGACGTTCAGGATTATACAATGAGCAGTTCTTC.

In its sample, this clonotype was seen many times. The genes are TRBV5-4 and TRBJ2-3; 9 bases agree with TRBD2. Trimming removed 4 bases from V and 0 bases from J; junction bases left unmatched: 0. Germline CDR1 is SGHNT and CDR2 is YYREEE (reference sequence). The CDR3 spans 14 residues. The CDR3 spells CASSLAGSTDTQYF. DNA of the CDR3: TGTGCCAGCAGCCTAGCGGGGAGCACAGATACGCAGTATTTT.